Below are 6 T cell receptor beta chains sequenced from a single sample in a study of PD-L1 blockade in urothelial cancer. Sample time point: pretreatment peripheral blood. Clones were read by immunoSEQ multiplex PCR, and TCRdb kept only the in-frame ones, dropping some. The sample contains 40,000 to 55,000 clones, 85% to 90% of which appear only once. The material sequenced was PBMCs, taken around atezolizumab (anti-PD-L1) treatment. These receptors all stem from a man between 60 and 70 years old with urothelial cancer.

V is TRBV19 and J is TRBJ1-5; D unclear. V was trimmed by 1 base and J by 1 base, leaving 8 bases between them. This CDR3 has 15 residues. Per germline, CDR1 LNHDA and CDR2 SQIVND (reference sequence). CDR3: CASSIGAPSNQPQHF. CDR3 DNA sequence: TGTGCCAGTAGTATAGGTGCGCCCAGCAATCAGCCCCAGCATTTT.

The chain carries TRBV7-9 and TRBJ1-1; D gene unclear. Germline values: CDR1 SEHNR, CDR2 FQNEAQ (reference sequence). There are 12 residues in the CDR3. Trimming took 5 bases from V and 3 from J, leaving 7 bases between them. The CDR3 region has the DNA TGTGCCAGCAGCCACTCTGACACTGAAGCTTTCTTT. It is translated as CASSHSDTEAFF. Supplemented by reference TRBV7-9 and TRBJ1-1, the full variable domain reads DTGVSQNPRHKITKRGQNVTFRCDPISEHNRLYWYRQTLGQGPEFLTYFQNEAQLEKSRLLSDRFSAERPKGSFSTLEIQRTEQGDSAMYLCASSHSDTEAFFGQGTRLTVV.

The chain recombines TRBV7-8 with TRBJ1-4; maybe TRBD1 (5 bases). The CDR3 has 15 amino acids. CDR1 and CDR2 from the germline V gene are SGHVS and FQNEAQ. V dropped 1 base and J dropped 7 bases, with 13 bases sitting between them. This chain's CDR3 is CASSLGGGVGEKLFF. The DNA for the CDR3 is TGTGCCAGCAGCTTAGGTGGAGGGGTTGGTGAAAAACTGTTTTTT.

The genes are TRBV7-2 and TRBJ2-7; the match to TRBD2 covers 13 bases. The CDR3 is 18 amino acids. The V gene end was trimmed by 1 base and the J gene end by 0 bases; junction bases not matched to a gene: 6. CDR1 and CDR2 from the germline V gene are SGHTA and FQGNSA. The chain's CDR3 is CASSLVLAGGHSSYEQYF. Written as DNA, the CDR3 is TGTGCCAGCAGCTTAGTACTAGCGGGGGGGCATAGCTCCTACGAGCAGTACTTC.

V gene TRBV6-5 combines with J gene TRBJ2-7; D perhaps matches TRBD1 (5 bases). The CDR3 is made up of 16 amino acids. Trimming cost V 2 bases and J 2 bases, with 16 bases left between them. Germline loops: CDR1 MNHEY, CDR2 SVGAGI. The CDR3 protein is CASSYAGQALAYEQYF. In DNA form, the CDR3 reads TGTGCCAGCAGTTACGCAGGACAAGCATTGGCCTACGAGCAGTACTTC.

The chain carries TRBV5-1 and TRBJ2-7; D uncertain. In germline, CDR1 is SGHRS, CDR2 YFSETQ. Trimming removed 0 bases from V and 0 bases from J, with 7 bases in between. The CDR3 is 14 residues long. CDR3 loop: CASSLGPSSYEQYF. Here the CDR3 DNA reads TGCGCCAGCAGCTTGGGGCCAAGCTCCTACGAGCAGTACTTC.